This T cell receptor (beta chain) originates from a study of blood T cell repertoires in COVID-19. Looking at the study overall: Sites across the United States, Italy and Spain contributed samples from acute and convalescent COVID-19. PBMCs, B-cell-depleted T cells, or T cells were the source of the cDNA or gDNA that made up the material.

How the authors handled the data: Reference gene primer amplification in the assay estimated nucleated cell counts. Using immunoSEQ multiplex PCR, the repertoire was profiled, and TCRdb retains in-frame clones only, with some absent. From that table come the V and J calls and clone size; the DNA was used to work out D and trimming. The sample holds 100,000 or so clones, 75% to 95% seen once. CDR1 is KGHSH and CDR2 is LQKENI in the germline V gene. CDR3 size: 11 residues. Trimming took off 7 bases at V and 3 bases at J, with 5 bases between the two ends. This receptor was identified in a woman aged 45-59 years in a cohort sampled during active COVID-19. The chain is built from TRBV18 and TRBJ2-3; D is unresolved. The specimen was peripheral blood. The DNA for the CDR3 is TGTGCCAGCTTCTATACAGATACGCAGTATTTT. This sequence encodes CASFYTDTQYF.